Listed here are 23 T cell receptor beta chains from one sample, sequenced in a study of blood T cell repertoires in COVID-19. Sequencing was performed with immunoSEQ multiplex PCR; in TCRdb, only in-frame clones are kept and a portion is missing. The sample shows about 200,000 clones, 65% to 85% of them seen only once. The specimen sequenced was PBMCs or T cells enriched from blood (not recorded which). Receptors were obtained from a man aged 40-49 years who had recovered from COVID-19.

The rearrangement links TRBV29-1 to TRBJ1-1; TRBD1 agrees at 9 bases. This CDR3 comprises 13 residues. Germline values: CDR1 SQVTM, CDR2 ANQGSEA. V trimming: 8 bases; J trimming: 2 bases; junction bases outside the gene matches: 6. CDR3 residues: CSFSTGGNTEAFF. Written as DNA, the CDR3 is TGCAGCTTTTCGACAGGGGGAAACACTGAAGCTTTCTTT. Full variable domain (outside the CDR3, taken from reference TRBV29-1 and TRBJ1-1): SAVISQKPSRDICQRGTSLTIQCQVDSQVTMMFWYRQQPGQSLTLIATANQGSEATYESGFVIDKFPISRPNLTFSTLTVSNMSPEDSSIYLCSFSTGGNTEAFFGQGTRLTVV.

This chain links TRBV6-5 with TRBJ1-1; D is ambiguous. Trimming stripped 7 bases from V and 8 bases from J, with 17 bases between. The CDR3 length is 13 residues. In germline, CDR1 is MNHEY, CDR2 SVGAGI. CDR3: CASNTAGGAEAFF. In nucleotides, the CDR3 is TGTGCCAGCAATACCGCCGGAGGCGCAGAAGCTTTCTTT.

V usage is TRBV6-2 or TRBV6-3 and J usage is TRBJ1-5; D perhaps matches TRBD1 (5 bases). The CDR3 runs 16 residues. Germline V gene lookup returns CDR1 MNHEY and CDR2 SVGEGT. Trimming left V 5 bases short and J 2 bases short, with 16 bases between. The CDR3: CASSAQGLGGNQPQHF. The CDR3 DNA follows: TGTGCCAGCAGTGCCCAGGGACTGGGTGGCAATCAGCCCCAGCATTTT.

The chain links TRBV6-2 or TRBV6-3 to TRBJ2-3; D might be TRBD2 (5 bases). CDR3 size: 14 residues. Germline assignment: CDR1 MNHEY and CDR2 SVGEGT. V was trimmed by 6 bases and J by 2 bases, leaving 12 bases between them. The CDR3 DNA reads as TGTGCCAGCAGCCGAGACTACCTCACAGATACGCAGTATTTT. Translation gives CASSRDYLTDTQYF.

The CDR3, as DNA: TGTGCCAGCAGCCCAGGTGAGCTCACTCCTATAACAGCTGAAGCTTTCTTT. Translating gives CASSPGELTPITAEAFF. The rearrangement joins TRBV5-4 to TRBJ1-1; D remains ambiguous. The length of the CDR3 is 17 residues. Per germline, CDR1 SGHNT and CDR2 YYREEE (reference sequence). Trimming pared 4 bases from V and 6 bases from J, leaving 25 bases between.

The chain combines TRBV14 with TRBJ2-7; D is perhaps TRBD1 (5 bases). With 1 base removed from V and 4 bases from J, the gap between germline ends came to 8 bases. Germline CDR1 and CDR2: SGHDN and FVKESK. The CDR3 loop spans 13 amino acids. CDR3: CASSQVPGYEQYF. In nucleotides, the CDR3 is TGTGCCAGCAGCCAAGTTCCAGGGTACGAGCAGTACTTC.

This chain links TRBV7-2 with TRBJ1-1, with TRBD1 identical over 7 bases. From germline, CDR1 is SGHTA and CDR2 FQGNSA. This CDR3 has 15 amino acids. The junction had 3 bases not matched to a gene; V was cut back by 1 base and J by 1 base. Here the CDR3 reads CASSLVHRGNTEAFF. Here the CDR3 DNA reads TGTGCCAGCAGCTTAGTTCACAGGGGGAACACTGAAGCTTTCTTT.

The CDR3 reads CASTDMSNYGYTF. As DNA, the CDR3 is TGTGCCAGCACCGACATGTCCAACTATGGCTACACCTTC. J is TRBJ1-2 and V is TRBV6-5, with D unresolved. CDR3 length: 13 residues. V lost 7 bases, J lost 2 bases, and 11 bases lay in between. Germline V gene sequence: CDR1 MNHEY, CDR2 SVGAGI.

CDR3 coding DNA: TGTGCCAGCGGGGCGCCGGGTTATAATTCACCCCTCCACTTT. This translates into CASGAPGYNSPLHF. J is TRBJ1-6 and V is TRBV5-4; D is perhaps TRBD1 (5 bases). The CDR3 is made up of 14 amino acids. Germline V CDR1 and CDR2: SGHNT, YYREEE (reference sequence). V lost 7 bases to trimming and J lost 4 bases, with 12 bases between them.

The chain recombines TRBV18 with TRBJ2-5; D possibly corresponds to TRBD2 (5 bases). Germline assignment: CDR1 KGHSH and CDR2 LQKENI. The CDR3 consists of 13 residues. The ends were cut back, 9 bases at V and 4 bases at J, with 15 bases in the middle. The CDR3 DNA reads TGTGCCAGTCGCGTGTCGGGGAGAGAGACCCAGTACTTC. The encoded protein is CASRVSGRETQYF.

This chain joins TRBV5-1 and TRBJ1-2; D gene ambiguous. This CDR3 spans 11 amino acids. Trimming removed 5 bases at V and 4 bases at J, with 6 bases between. In germline, CDR1 is SGHRS, CDR2 YFSETQ. CDR3 DNA: TGCGCCAGCAGGGCGGTCTATGGCTACACCTTC. This encodes CASRAVYGYTF.

The chain is built from TRBV7-2 and TRBJ1-2; D is ambiguous. The V end was cut by 1 base, the J end by 2 bases, with 11 bases between. Per germline, CDR1 SGHTA and CDR2 FQGNSA. This CDR3 spans 15 amino acids. Here the CDR3 DNA reads TGTGCCAGCAGCTTAGGTTACAGAAAAAACTATGGCTACACCTTC. Its translation: CASSLGYRKNYGYTF.

The chain is built from TRBV2 and TRBJ2-1, with D tentatively TRBD2 (6 bases). V was clipped by 7 bases and J by 3 bases, with 16 bases between them. The CDR3 contains 15 residues. Germline V lookup: CDR1 SNHLY, CDR2 FYNNEI. CDR3 DNA: TGTGCCAGCACCATTCCTTTGCGGGGCTACAATGAGCAGTTCTTC. Protein: CASTIPLRGYNEQFF.

This clone was counted once. The chain carries TRBV5-4 and TRBJ2-7; the D gene is possibly TRBD2 (5 bases). The CDR3 covers 14 residues. Trimming took off 5 bases at V and 2 bases at J, with 14 bases between the two ends. CDR1 SGHNT and CDR2 YYREEE come from the germline V gene (reference sequence). As DNA, the CDR3 is TGTGCCAGCAGTCCCCAGGTGGGAGCCTACGAGCAGTACTTC. Amino acid sequence: CASSPQVGAYEQYF.

The count of this clone is one. The V and J genes are TRBV9 and TRBJ1-2; D ambiguous. CDR3 length: 13 amino acids. The V gene lost 0 bases and the J gene lost 6 bases, with 9 bases spanning the gap. Germline assignment: CDR1 SGDLS and CDR2 YYNGEE. The CDR3 sequence is CASSVGARDGYTF. In DNA, the CDR3 is TGTGCCAGCAGCGTAGGGGCCAGAGATGGCTACACCTTC.

The chain links TRBV24-1 to TRBJ2-2; D ambiguous. The CDR3 spans 15 residues. V lost 4 bases and J lost 7, with 15 bases in between. Germline-derived CDR1 and CDR2 are KGHDR and SFDVKD. DNA of the CDR3: TGTGCCACCAGTGAATCTCCCACAGTGGGCGGGGAGCTGTTTTTT. Amino acid sequence: CATSESPTVGGELFF.

V usage is TRBV5-4 and J usage is TRBJ1-1, with D unresolved. The CDR3 covers 13 residues. Trimming shortened V by 5 bases and J by 0 bases, and 8 bases separated the two germline ends. CDR1 is SGHNT and CDR2 is YYREEE in the germline V gene (reference sequence). The DNA for the CDR3 is TGTGCCAGCAGTGCGGCACTGAACACTGAAGCTTTCTTT. Its protein product is CASSAALNTEAFF.

Only a few counts were recorded for this clone. The V and J genes are TRBV19 and TRBJ2-1; a possible D gene is TRBD1 (7 bases). Trimming took off 2 bases at V and 7 bases at J, with 12 bases between the two ends. The V gene's germline CDR1 is LNHDA and CDR2 SQIVND (reference sequence). CDR3 length: 14 residues. CDR3 amino acids: CASSIQGGRNEQFF. The CDR3 DNA reads TGTGCCAGTAGTATACAGGGGGGTAGAAATGAGCAGTTCTTC.

V gene TRBV11-2 combines with J gene TRBJ2-7; no clear D. The ends were cut back, 0 bases at V and 3 bases at J, with 6 bases in the middle. There are 13 residues in the CDR3. CDR1 is SGHAT, CDR2 FQNNGV, per germline. The CDR3 is CASSLDRSYEQYF. CDR3 DNA sequence: TGTGCCAGCAGCTTAGATCGGAGCTACGAGCAGTACTTC.

This clone was seen a handful of times. The rearrangement uses TRBV4-1 and TRBJ1-2; TRBD1 matches at 7 bases. The CDR3 runs to 12 residues. Germline lookup yields CDR1 MGHRA and CDR2 YSYEKL. After removal of 5 bases from V and 8 bases from J, the junction contained 5 bases not matched to a gene. DNA for the CDR3: TGCGCCAGCAGCTCCTGGACAGGAGGCTACACCTTC. It codes for CASSSWTGGYTF.

The chain has TRBV4-2 and TRBJ1-5; TRBD1 matches 10 bases. In germline, CDR1 is LGHNA, CDR2 YNFKEQ. After removal of 5 bases from V and 7 bases from J, the junction contained 5 bases not matched to a gene. CDR3 length: 14 residues. CDR3 DNA sequence: TGTGCCAGCAGCTCCGGGACAGGGGCCCAGCCCCAGCATTTT. Translation gives CASSSGTGAQPQHF.

The chain joins TRBV10-3 to TRBJ2-1; the match to TRBD1 covers 8 bases. This CDR3 contains 14 residues. Trimming cost V 11 bases and J 4 bases; bases outside gene matches: 10. CDR1 and CDR2 from the germline V gene are ENHRY and SYGVKD. As DNA, the CDR3 is TGTGCCTCTCAAAACCGGGACAGGTACAATGAGCAGTTCTTC. It yields the protein CASQNRDRYNEQFF.

CDR3 residues: CASTDLGGWTSGTYEQYF. The CDR3 bases are TGTGCCAGCACTGATTTAGGCGGTTGGACTAGCGGCACCTACGAGCAGTACTTC. The chain links TRBV6-1 to TRBJ2-7; 10 bases are a match to TRBD2. The J segment lost 2 bases and the V segment lost 7 bases, leaving 17 bases of the junction unmatched. Germline-derived CDR1 and CDR2 are MNHNS and SASEGT. This CDR3 region has 18 residues.